What follows are 8 T cell receptor beta chains derived from one specimen sequenced in a study of vaccination effects on CD4 cells after COVID-19. Sequenced by immunoSEQ multiplex PCR; TCRdb stores in-frame clones only, minus some. Of about 60,000 clones in the sample, around 80% are singletons; the top ten hold 2%. Before sequencing, viral peptide pools were used by the ViraFEST assay to expand antigen-specific CD4+ T cells. The culture ran for around 10 days before CD4+ T cells were isolated. BNT162b2 vaccine or mRNA-1273 vaccine was given to participants in two doses. No antigen has been identified for these receptors. The sample in question was CD4+ T cells from PBMCs cultured with HCoV-OC43 spike peptides, obtained after COVID-19 vaccination. Subset in this sample: HCoV-OC43 spike overlapping peptide pool stimulation. Receptors were obtained from a human donor who received a COVID-19 vaccine.

The genes are TRBV24-1 and TRBJ2-2, with TRBD1 as a possible D gene (5 bases). V was clipped by 0 bases and J by 2 bases, with 9 bases between them. Looked up from germline, CDR1 is KGHDR and CDR2 is SFDVKD. This CDR3 spans 16 amino acids. The CDR3 region has the DNA TGTGCCACCAGTGATTTGGGTCAGGGAAACACCGGGGAGCTGTTTTTT. Translation: CATSDLGQGNTGELFF.

The CDR3 nucleotides are TGTGCCAGTATCGACAGGGTAGGTCAGCCCCAGCATTTT. This translates into CASIDRVGQPQHF. This sequence joins TRBV19 and TRBJ1-5; 7 bases line up with TRBD1. Trimming took 7 bases from V and 6 from J; bases not matched to a gene: 6. CDR1 is LNHDA and CDR2 is SQIVND in the germline V gene (reference sequence). The CDR3 has 13 residues. Complete variable domain (other parts from reference TRBV19 and TRBJ1-5): DGGITQSPKYLFRKEGQNVTLSCEQNLNHDAMYWYRQDPGQGLRLIYYSQIVNDFQKGDIAEGYSVSREKKESFPLTVTSAQKNPTAFYLCASIDRVGQPQHFGDGTRLSIL.

The rearrangement uses TRBV4-2 and TRBJ1-4; 7 nucleotides line up with TRBD1. Germline CDR1 reads LGHNA; CDR2 reads YNFKEQ. CDR3 length equals 14 residues. The J segment lost 3 bases and the V segment lost 5 bases, leaving 3 bases of the junction unmatched. The CDR3 loop reads CASSKTGANEKLFF. CDR3 nucleotides: TGTGCCAGCAGCAAAACAGGGGCTAATGAAAAACTGTTTTTT.

The genes are TRBV7-9 and TRBJ2-3; the D gene is possibly TRBD1 (5 bases). Germline lookup yields CDR1 SEHNR and CDR2 FQNEAQ (reference sequence). V lost 0 bases, J lost 0 bases, and 7 bases lay in between. The CDR3 length is 15 residues. The CDR3 loop reads CASSLAGHSTDTQYF. For the CDR3, the DNA is TGTGCCAGCAGCTTAGCCGGACATAGCACAGATACGCAGTATTTT.

This clone has only one observation. This sequence joins TRBV5-1 and TRBJ1-6; tentative D call: TRBD1 (6 bases). V was shortened by 0 bases and J by 7 bases, with 14 bases between the two germline ends. Germline V gives CDR1 SGHRS, CDR2 YFSETQ. The CDR3 loop spans 16 amino acids. The CDR3 sequence is CASSLAMGADNSPLHF. The CDR3 DNA follows: TGCGCCAGCAGCTTGGCCATGGGGGCGGACAATTCACCCCTCCACTTT.

In its sample, this clone was seen once. The chain recombines TRBV19 with TRBJ1-1; 7 bases agree with TRBD1. The CDR3 covers 14 residues. V shed 4 bases and J 4 bases; nucleotides not matched to a gene: 6. Per germline, CDR1 LNHDA and CDR2 SQIVND (reference sequence). Here the CDR3 reads CASSTDRVPTEAFF. CDR3 sequence (DNA): TGTGCCAGTAGTACTGACAGGGTCCCCACTGAAGCTTTCTTT.

This clone was counted a single time. The chain recombines TRBV28 with TRBJ2-7; D gene ambiguous. Germline-derived CDR1 and CDR2 are MDHEN and SYDVKM. V lost 5 bases to trimming and J lost 4 bases, with 18 bases between them. CDR3 length equals 15 residues. The CDR3 DNA is TGTGCCAGCAGTATCGGAGCGTCGAGAGAGTACGAGCAGTACGTC. It is translated as CASSIGASREYEQYV.

This chain connects TRBV11-2 to TRBJ2-1; no firm D call. V was shortened by 5 bases and J by 0 bases, with 8 bases between the two germline ends. Germline CDR1 is SGHAT and CDR2 is FQNNGV. CDR3 size: 14 residues. The CDR3 nucleotides read TGTGCCAGCAGCCAATCGAGCTCCTACAATGAGCAGTTCTTC. It translates to CASSQSSSYNEQFF.